This TCR beta chain stems from a study of cytomegalovirus exposure and HLA in healthy donors. General study results and limits: Reports described diagnosis of cytomegalovirus status by the classifier as highly specific and sensitive. Reported findings show TCR beta sequences accurately forecast HLA-A and HLA-B alleles in most subjects.

A note on this clone: Its matching antigen is unknown.

Germline CDR1 MNHEY, CDR2 SMNVEV (reference sequence). Trimming stripped 6 bases from V and 4 bases from J, with 12 bases between. This CDR3 is 13 amino acids long. The PCR ran on 60 Vbeta and 13 Jbeta primers. Data came from immunoSEQ multiplex PCR; TCRdb stores just in-frame clones and leaves some out. The profile covers 200,000 to 250,000 clones, with around four fifths appearing a single time and around 4% taken by the ten largest. The chain combines TRBV27 with TRBJ1-2; TRBD1 is a possible D gene (5 bases). This clonotype was sampled from a male donor in good health and CMV-seronegative. Sequencing was carried out using PBMCs. CDR3 protein: CASSAGRIYGYTF. The CDR3 DNA follows: TGTGCCAGCAGCGCAGGGAGGATCTATGGCTACACCTTC.